This T cell receptor beta chain is from a study of shared clonotypes between healthy human individuals. Produced via immunoSEQ multiplex PCR; TCRdb's table is partial and in-frame only. The sample contains approximately 810,000 clones, roughly 92% of which appear only once. The V gene's germline CDR1 is SEHNR and CDR2 FQNEAQ (reference sequence). Deletions cut 5 bases from V and 1 base from J, with 12 bases between. This CDR3 spans 14 amino acids. Naive CD8 cells lacked CD45RO, underwent positive selection for CCR7 and left out terminally differentiated effector memory CD45RA+ cells. This clone has more than one count but fewer than ten.

V gene TRBV7-9 combines with J gene TRBJ2-7; perhaps TRBD1 as D (6 bases). The TCR comes from a man aged 30 to 45 in good health. The sequenced sample was naive CD8+ T cells sorted from blood. The CDR3 is CASSLQGPSYEQYF. In nucleotides, the CDR3 is TGTGCCAGCAGCCTACAGGGTCCTTCCTACGAGCAGTACTTC. Looking up the rest from reference TRBV7-9 and TRBJ2-7 gives the full variable domain: DTGVSQNPRHKITKRGQNVTFRCDPISEHNRLYWYRQTLGQGPEFLTYFQNEAQLEKSRLLSDRFSAERPKGSFSTLEIQRTEQGDSAMYLCASSLQGPSYEQYFGPGTRLTVT.